The next 23 T cell receptor beta chains were all read from a single sample in a study of blood T cells in healthy people across ages. Combining a sample-barcoded 5' primer with a J-beta primer mix, a second PCR ran for 7 to 11 cycles. Using its own MiXCR run on the 5' RACE reads, TCRdb lists one record per CDR3 protein. The sample has 920,000 or so distinct CDR3 sequences, more than 40% seen once. The sequenced material came from blood. These receptors were taken from a woman aged 55-69 years in good health.

This clonotype was picked up a small number of times. The rearrangement links TRBV7-2 to TRBJ2-2; D unresolved. Germline V gene data show CDR1 as SGHTA and CDR2 as FQGNSA. V was trimmed by 0 bases and J by 8 bases, leaving 7 bases between them. The CDR3 totals 13 residues. The chain's CDR3 is CASSLASDGELFF. The CDR3 region has the DNA TGTGCCAGCAGCTTAGCTTCTGATGGGGAGCTGTTTTTT.

This clonotype showed up many times. V and J are TRBV29-1 and TRBJ2-5; weak D call: TRBD1 (5 bases). The CDR3 covers 12 residues. CDR1 is SQVTM, CDR2 ANQGSEA, per germline. V gave up 7 bases and J gave up 1 base, with 10 bases separating them. The CDR3 spells CSARQSQETQYF. For the CDR3, the DNA is TGCAGCGCAAGACAGTCCCAAGAGACCCAGTACTTC.

This chain's CDR3 is CASSKAGDRGQNIQYF. The CDR3 bases are TGTGCCAGCAGCAAAGCGGGGGACAGGGGGCAAAACATTCAGTACTTC. This chain connects TRBV21-1 to TRBJ2-4; the table calls TRBD1, which could not be checked here. TRBV21-1 constitutes a pseudogene. The CDR3 is made up of 16 amino acids.

V is TRBV6-1 and J is TRBJ1-2; D might be TRBD1 (6 bases). The CDR3 consists of 14 residues. Trimming removed 9 bases from V and 0 bases from J, with 14 bases in between. The germline V gene encodes CDR1 MNHNS and CDR2 SASEGT. The CDR3 region is CASLSGDSNYGYTF. The DNA of the CDR3 is TGTGCCAGTTTATCAGGGGATTCTAACTATGGCTACACCTTC.

CDR3 sequence (DNA): TGTGCCAGCAGCTTAGGGTGGACCAGCGATACGCAGTATTTT. It encodes CASSLGWTSDTQYF. V gene TRBV7-3 combines with J gene TRBJ2-3; no reliable D call. The CDR3 is made up of 14 amino acids. V lost 2 bases and J 6 bases, leaving 12 bases between the germline ends. CDR1 SGHTA and CDR2 FQGTGA come from the germline V gene.

J is TRBJ2-5 and V is TRBV5-5; the D is unclear. The germline CDR1 and CDR2 sequences are SGHKS and YYEKEE (reference sequence). CDR3 length equals 15 residues. V lost 5 bases and J lost 4, with 18 bases in between. The CDR3 bases are TGTGCCAGCAGTCCTCAATTTGGTGGGTCAGAGACCCAGTACTTC. Its translation is CASSPQFGGSETQYF. The full variable domain, completed using reference TRBV5-5 and TRBJ2-5, is DAGVTQSPTHLIKTRGQQVTLRCSPISGHKSVSWYQQVLGQGPQFIFQYYEKEERGRGNFPDRFSARQFPNYSSELNVNALLLGDSALYLCASSPQFGGSETQYFGPGTRLLVL.

This clonotype was seen more than once but under ten times. The chain joins TRBV6-2 or TRBV6-3 to TRBJ1-2, with TRBD1 as a possible D gene (6 bases). The CDR3 consists of 16 residues. The germline V and J ends were trimmed by 2 bases and 0 bases, with 13 bases remaining between them. Germline loops: CDR1 MNHEY, CDR2 SVGEGT. The DNA of the CDR3 is TGTGCCAGCAGTTACACCGCAGGGGTACCTAACTATGGCTACACCTTC. It is translated as CASSYTAGVPNYGYTF.

For the CDR3, the DNA is TGCAGTGCTAGAGCCTCGCTTGGGACAGGGAGGAGGACTACCTCCTACGAGCAGTACTTC. Residues: CSARASLGTGRRTTSYEQYF. The chain is built from TRBV20-1 and TRBJ2-5; 9 positions agree with TRBD1. The closer fit of TRBJ2-7 to the DNA end suggests the J call may be wrong. The germline V gene encodes CDR1 DFQATT and CDR2 SNEGSKA (reference sequence). The CDR3 has 20 amino acids.

The V and J genes are TRBV7-9 and TRBJ1-2, with TRBD1 as a possible D gene (6 bases). CDR1 SEHNR and CDR2 FQNEAQ come from the germline V gene (reference sequence). The V end was cut by 4 bases, the J end by 6 bases, with 15 bases between. The CDR3 totals 14 residues. The DNA for the CDR3 is TGTGCCAGCAGCTCCGAAATACAGGGTAATGGCTACACCTTC. Translating gives CASSSEIQGNGYTF.

This rearrangement joins TRBV20-1 to TRBJ1-1; TRBD1 is a possible D gene (5 bases). Trimming stripped 2 bases from V and 1 base from J, with 14 bases between. The CDR3 runs to 15 residues. Per the germline V gene, CDR1 is DFQATT and CDR2 is SNEGSKA (reference sequence). CDR3 DNA: TGCAGTGCTAGACTCGGGGGAATCGCGAACACTGAAGCTTTCTTT. Translation gives CSARLGGIANTEAFF.

This clonotype has just one count. This chain joins TRBV20-1 and TRBJ1-4; TRBD1 is a possible D gene (5 bases). CDR1 is DFQATT and CDR2 is SNEGSKA in the germline V gene (reference sequence). This CDR3 has 17 residues. Between the trimmed V and J ends, which lost 3 bases and 1 base, there was a span of 18 bases. CDR3 sequence: CSASGWWGRETNEKLFF. The CDR3 DNA sequence: TGCAGTGCTAGCGGTTGGTGGGGGAGAGAAACTAATGAAAAACTGTTTTTT.

This sequence joins TRBV28 and TRBJ1-1; possible D gene TRBD1, 5 bases. Looked up from germline, CDR1 is MDHEN and CDR2 is SYDVKM. Trimming took 0 bases from V and 3 from J, leaving 8 bases between them. This CDR3 has 14 amino acids. This chain's CDR3 is CASSLWGGDTEAFF. CDR3 nucleotide sequence: TGTGCCAGCAGTTTATGGGGGGGAGACACTGAAGCTTTCTTT.

The V call is TRBV19, the J call TRBJ2-1; 16 bases line up with TRBD2. This CDR3 contains 19 residues. Trimming at V came to 7 bases and at J to 4 bases, leaving 13 bases not matched to a gene. CDR1 LNHDA and CDR2 SQIVND come from the germline V gene (reference sequence). The CDR3 nucleotides read TGTGCCAGTACAGCCAAGGGACTAGCGGGAGGGTCGGCATACAATGAGCAGTTCTTC. This sequence encodes CASTAKGLAGGSAYNEQFF.

This chain joins TRBV12-3 or TRBV12-4 and TRBJ2-5; D remains unclear. V was cut by 2 bases and J by 5 bases, with 18 bases left in between. CDR3 length equals 16 residues. The CDR3 DNA reads as TGTGCCAGCAGTTTAACGCCGGGCACAATGCAGGAGACCCAGTACTTC. Protein: CASSLTPGTMQETQYF.

The J gene is TRBJ2-7, the V gene TRBV3-1, with D perhaps matching TRBD1 or TRBD2 (5 bases each). The last part of the DNA fits TRBJ2-4 better; the J call may be wrong. Germline loops: CDR1 LGHDT, CDR2 YNNKEL (reference sequence). The CDR3 loop spans 15 amino acids. For the CDR3, the DNA is TGTGCCAGCAGCCGGGGACCTGAATTGGAAAACATTCAGTACTTC. This gives the protein CASSRGPELENIQYF.

This clonotype has a handful of counts. V is TRBV9 and J is TRBJ2-5, with 11 bases fitting TRBD2. This CDR3 has 15 residues. Unmatched junction bases numbered 7, after V lost 4 bases and J lost 5 bases. Germline lookup yields CDR1 SGDLS and CDR2 YYNGEE. The CDR3 DNA reads TGTGCCAGCAGCACCGGGACTAGCGGAAGGGAGACCCAGTACTTC. Translation gives CASSTGTSGRETQYF.

The chain employs TRBV2 and TRBJ1-6, with D possibly being TRBD1 (6 bases). The CDR3 length is 15 residues. V was pared by 6 bases and J by 9 bases, with 18 bases between. In germline, CDR1 is SNHLY, CDR2 FYNNEI. In nucleotides, the CDR3 is TGTGCCAGCAGGTTGACAGGACAGAGCTTTTCACCCCTCCACTTT. This codes for CASRLTGQSFSPLHF.

The chain carries TRBV12-5 and TRBJ2-1, with a tentative D call TRBD1 (7 bases). With 6 bases removed from V and 0 bases from J, the gap between germline ends came to 24 bases. Germline V gives CDR1 LGHNT, CDR2 FRNRAP. The CDR3 contains 19 residues. The CDR3 reads CASGPGQATWRDSYNEQFF. The CDR3 coding sequence is TGTGCTAGTGGCCCCGGACAGGCGACCTGGCGGGACTCCTACAATGAGCAGTTCTTC. The full variable domain, completed using reference TRBV12-5 and TRBJ2-1, is DARVTQTPRHKVTEMGQEVTMRCQPILGHNTVFWYRQTMMQGLELLAYFRNRAPLDDSGMPKDRFSAEMPDATLATLKIQPSEPRDSAVYFCASGPGQATWRDSYNEQFFGPGTRLTVL.

The gene calls are TRBV25-1 and TRBJ1-2, with a possible D match to TRBD1 (6 bases). Trimming pared 6 bases from V and 7 bases from J, leaving 15 bases between. The CDR3 extends over 13 amino acids. Germline V gene data show CDR1 as MGHDK and CDR2 as SYGVNS. The CDR3 region is CASRDGGARGYTF. CDR3 nucleotides: TGTGCCAGCAGGGACGGGGGGGCGCGTGGCTACACCTTC.

The chain couples TRBV2 to TRBJ2-2; 10 nucleotides line up with TRBD2. Germline values: CDR1 SNHLY, CDR2 FYNNEI. The CDR3 consists of 14 residues. Trimming at V came to 6 bases and at J to 6 bases, leaving 4 bases not matched to a gene. The CDR3 DNA reads TGTGCCAGCAGAGCTAGCGGGAGTGCCGGGGAGCTGTTTTTT. This sequence encodes CASRASGSAGELFF.

This clonotype has a count of ten or more. This rearrangement joins TRBV14 to TRBJ2-5, with 7 bases fitting TRBD2. CDR1 SGHDN and CDR2 FVKESK come from the germline V gene. Trimming cost V 1 base and J 2 bases; bases outside gene matches: 4. This CDR3 has 15 amino acids. The CDR3 coding sequence is TGTGCCAGCAGCCAAGTGGGACTACCTCAAGAGACCCAGTACTTC. Translated: CASSQVGLPQETQYF. The whole variable domain, filled in from reference TRBV14 and TRBJ2-5, reads EAGVTQFPSHSVIEKGQTVTLRCDPISGHDNLYWYRRVMGKEIKFLLHFVKESKQDESGMPNNRFLAERTGGTYSTLKVQPAELEDSGVYFCASSQVGLPQETQYFGPGTRLLVL.

V usage is TRBV5-1 and J usage is TRBJ2-5; 10 bases align to TRBD2. Germline V CDR1 and CDR2: SGHRS, YFSETQ. The J segment lost 3 bases and the V segment lost 5 bases, leaving 10 bases of the junction unmatched. This CDR3 spans 16 amino acids. CDR3: CASRKWTSGAEETQYF. DNA for the CDR3: TGCGCCAGCAGAAAATGGACTAGCGGAGCCGAAGAGACCCAGTACTTC.

This clonotype was detected only a few times. This sequence joins TRBV27 and TRBJ2-4, with 8 bases identical to TRBD1. V was pared by 4 bases and J by 6 bases, with 5 bases of the junction left unmatched. The CDR3 has 14 amino acids. CDR1 and CDR2 (germline): MNHEY, SMNVEV (reference sequence). DNA of the CDR3: TGTGCCAGCAGTTCAGGGGGCGGCGGAAACATTCAGTACTTC. Residues: CASSSGGGGNIQYF.